A selection of T cell receptor beta chains follows, all from one sample in a study of blood T cell repertoires in COVID-19. Sequencing used immunoSEQ multiplex PCR; TCRdb keeps in-frame clones, though not all of them. The data contain roughly 60,000 clones, around 90% of them singletons. Material: peripheral blood. The receptor source for this set is an elderly woman with active COVID-19. Both conserved end residues are part of each CDR3. Fields, in order: CDR3 length, D gene, clone size, V gene, J gene, CDR3 protein, CDR3 DNA. D genes are given only for firm matches. Not all rows give a size; the values are once, few, many and, for expanded clones, a class.

15	-	-	TRBV9	TRBJ2-5	CASSPGGGDTETQYF	TGTGCCAGCAGCCCCGGAGGGGGGGATACCGAGACCCAGTACTTC
13	TRBD1	-	TRBV29-1	TRBJ2-7	CSAEGQTRSEQYF	TGCAGCGCTGAGGGACAGACGCGATCCGAGCAGTACTTC
17	TRBD1	-	TRBV2	TRBJ2-3	CASSGTGGATNTDTQYF	TGTGCCAGCAGTGGTACAGGGGGCGCTACTAACACAGATACGCAGTATTTT
15	-	-	TRBV19	TRBJ2-5	CASSPGLDFQETQYF	TGTGCCAGTAGTCCCGGCCTGGACTTCCAAGAGACCCAGTACTTC
13	-	-	TRBV18	TRBJ2-3	CASSPLEADTQYF	TGTGCCAGCTCACCGCTAGAGGCAGATACGCAGTATTTT
14	-	once	TRBV9	TRBJ2-5	CASSVTKGGETQYF	TGTGCCAGCAGCGTAACCAAGGGGGGGGAGACCCAGTACTTC
13	-	few	TRBV5-4	TRBJ1-6	CASSLDADSPLHF	TGTGCCAGCAGTTTAGACGCGGATTCACCCCTCCACTTT
16	TRBD2	-	TRBV2	TRBJ2-2	CASTLGTSGNTGELFF	TGTGCCAGCACCTTAGGGACTAGCGGGAACACCGGGGAGCTGTTTTTT
12	-	-	TRBV3-1/TRBV3-2	TRBJ2-7	CASSQQDYEQYF	TGTGCCAGCAGCCAACAGGACTACGAGCAGTACTTC
13	-	-	TRBV28	TRBJ2-2	CASNEPNTGELFF	TGTGCCAGCAACGAGCCCAACACCGGGGAGCTGTTTTTT